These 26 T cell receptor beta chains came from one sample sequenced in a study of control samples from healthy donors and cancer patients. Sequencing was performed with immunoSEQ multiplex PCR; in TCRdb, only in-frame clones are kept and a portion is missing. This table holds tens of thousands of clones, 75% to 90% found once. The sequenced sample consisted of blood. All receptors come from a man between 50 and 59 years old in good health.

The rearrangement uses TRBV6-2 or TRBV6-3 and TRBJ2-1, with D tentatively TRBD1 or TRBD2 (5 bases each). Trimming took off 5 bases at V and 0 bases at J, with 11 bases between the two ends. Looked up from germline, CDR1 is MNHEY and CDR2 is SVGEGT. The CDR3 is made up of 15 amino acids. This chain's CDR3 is CASSRGVLSYNEQFF. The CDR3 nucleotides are TGTGCCAGCAGTCGAGGGGTACTCTCCTACAATGAGCAGTTCTTC.

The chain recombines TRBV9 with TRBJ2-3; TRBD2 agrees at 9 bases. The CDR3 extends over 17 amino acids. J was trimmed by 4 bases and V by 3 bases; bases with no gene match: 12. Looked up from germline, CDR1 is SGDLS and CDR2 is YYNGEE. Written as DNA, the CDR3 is TGTGCCAGCAGCGACCCCCGGGCGGGGGGGCTCTCAGATACGCAGTATTTT. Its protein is CASSDPRAGGLSDTQYF.

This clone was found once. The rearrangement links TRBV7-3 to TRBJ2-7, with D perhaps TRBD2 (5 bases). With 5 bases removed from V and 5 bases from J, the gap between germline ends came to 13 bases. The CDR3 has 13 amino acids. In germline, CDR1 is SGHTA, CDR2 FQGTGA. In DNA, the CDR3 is TGTGCCAGCAGCCGAGGCGCGGGTGACGAGCAGTACTTC. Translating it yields CASSRGAGDEQYF.

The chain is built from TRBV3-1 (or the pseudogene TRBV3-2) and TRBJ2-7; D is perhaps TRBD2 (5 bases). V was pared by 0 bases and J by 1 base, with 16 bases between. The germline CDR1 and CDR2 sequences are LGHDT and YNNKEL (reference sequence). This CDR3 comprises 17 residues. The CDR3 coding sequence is TGTGCCAGCAGCCAAGATGGAGGAAGACCCAGATCCTACGAGCAGTACTTC. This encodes CASSQDGGRPRSYEQYF.

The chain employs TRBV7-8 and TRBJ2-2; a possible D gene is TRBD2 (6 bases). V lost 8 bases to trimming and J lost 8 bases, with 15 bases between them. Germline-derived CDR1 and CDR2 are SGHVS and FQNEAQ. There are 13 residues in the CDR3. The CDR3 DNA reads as TGTGCCAGCGGCTGGAGGGGTTCAGGGGAGCTGTTTTTT. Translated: CASGWRGSGELFF.

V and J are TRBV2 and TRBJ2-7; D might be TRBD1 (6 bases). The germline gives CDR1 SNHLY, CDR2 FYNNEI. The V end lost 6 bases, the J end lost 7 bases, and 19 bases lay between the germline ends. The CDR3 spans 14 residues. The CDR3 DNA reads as TGTGCCAGCAGCGCGACAGGTTCGGGTAGGGAGCAGTACTTC. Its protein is CASSATGSGREQYF.

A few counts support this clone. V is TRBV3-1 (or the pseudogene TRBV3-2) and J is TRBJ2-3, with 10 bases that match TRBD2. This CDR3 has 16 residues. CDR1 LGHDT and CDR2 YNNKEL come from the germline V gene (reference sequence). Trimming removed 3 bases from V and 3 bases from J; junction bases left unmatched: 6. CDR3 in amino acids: CASSHLAGGLTDTQYF. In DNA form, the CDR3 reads TGTGCCAGCAGCCACTTAGCGGGGGGCCTTACAGATACGCAGTATTTT.

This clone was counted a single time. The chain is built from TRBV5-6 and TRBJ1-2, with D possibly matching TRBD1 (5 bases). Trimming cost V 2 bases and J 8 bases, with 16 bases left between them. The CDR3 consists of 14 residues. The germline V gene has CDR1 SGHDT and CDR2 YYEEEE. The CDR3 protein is CASSFGTGFGGYTF. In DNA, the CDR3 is TGTGCCAGCAGCTTTGGGACCGGGTTTGGGGGCTACACCTTC.

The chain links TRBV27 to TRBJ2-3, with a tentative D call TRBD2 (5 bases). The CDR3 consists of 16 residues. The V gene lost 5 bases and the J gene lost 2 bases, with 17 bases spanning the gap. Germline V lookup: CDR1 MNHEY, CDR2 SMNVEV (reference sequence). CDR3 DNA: TGTGCCAGCAGTGAAAGAGGGCCTCGAATCACAGATACGCAGTATTTT. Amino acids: CASSERGPRITDTQYF.

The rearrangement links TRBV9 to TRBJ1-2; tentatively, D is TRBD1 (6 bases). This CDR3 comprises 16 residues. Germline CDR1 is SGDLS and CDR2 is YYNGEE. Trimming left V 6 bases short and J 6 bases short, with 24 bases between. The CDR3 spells CASTLGAGRGIDGYTF. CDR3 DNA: TGTGCCAGCACCCTGGGGGCAGGGAGGGGTATAGATGGCTACACCTTC.

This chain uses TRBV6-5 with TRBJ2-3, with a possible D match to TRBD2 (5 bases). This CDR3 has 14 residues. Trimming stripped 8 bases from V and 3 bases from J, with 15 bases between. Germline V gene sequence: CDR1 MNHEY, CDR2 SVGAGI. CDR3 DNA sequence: TGTGCCAGCGCGGGTAGGAGAGGTACAGATACGCAGTATTTT. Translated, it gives CASAGRRGTDTQYF.

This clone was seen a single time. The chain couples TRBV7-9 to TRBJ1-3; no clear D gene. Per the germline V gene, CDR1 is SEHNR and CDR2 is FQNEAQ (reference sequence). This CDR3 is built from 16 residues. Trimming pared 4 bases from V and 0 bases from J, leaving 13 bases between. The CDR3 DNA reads TGTGCCAGCAGCTGGACGGGCCCCCTCTCTGGAAACACCATATATTTT. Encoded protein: CASSWTGPLSGNTIYF.

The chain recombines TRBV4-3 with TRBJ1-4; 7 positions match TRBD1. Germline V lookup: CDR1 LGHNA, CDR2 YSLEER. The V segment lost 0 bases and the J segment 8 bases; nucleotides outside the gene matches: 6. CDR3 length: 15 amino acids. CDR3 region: CASSQELGQNEKLFF. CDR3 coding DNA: TGCGCCAGCAGCCAAGAATTGGGACAGAACGAAAAACTGTTTTTT.

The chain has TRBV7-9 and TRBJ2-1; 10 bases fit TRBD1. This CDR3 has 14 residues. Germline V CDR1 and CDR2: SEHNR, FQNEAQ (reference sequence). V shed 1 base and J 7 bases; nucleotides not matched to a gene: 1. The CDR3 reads CASSLGDRGNEQFF. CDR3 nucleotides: TGTGCCAGCAGCTTAGGGGACAGGGGAAATGAGCAGTTCTTC. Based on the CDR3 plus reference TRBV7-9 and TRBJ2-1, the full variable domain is DTGVSQNPRHKITKRGQNVTFRCDPISEHNRLYWYRQTLGQGPEFLTYFQNEAQLEKSRLLSDRFSAERPKGSFSTLEIQRTEQGDSAMYLCASSLGDRGNEQFFGPGTRLTVL.

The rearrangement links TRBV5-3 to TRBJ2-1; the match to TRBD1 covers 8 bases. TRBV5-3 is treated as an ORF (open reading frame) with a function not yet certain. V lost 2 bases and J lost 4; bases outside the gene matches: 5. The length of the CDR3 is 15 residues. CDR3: CARSLPGQDYNEQFF. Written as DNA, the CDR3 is TGTGCCAGAAGCTTACCGGGACAGGATTACAATGAGCAGTTCTTC.

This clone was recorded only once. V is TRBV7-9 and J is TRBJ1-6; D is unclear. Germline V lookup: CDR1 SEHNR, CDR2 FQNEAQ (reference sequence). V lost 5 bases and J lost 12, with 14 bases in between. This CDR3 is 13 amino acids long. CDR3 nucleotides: TGTGCCAGCAGCGATGTTAGAGGAGGACCCCTCCACTTT. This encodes CASSDVRGGPLHF.

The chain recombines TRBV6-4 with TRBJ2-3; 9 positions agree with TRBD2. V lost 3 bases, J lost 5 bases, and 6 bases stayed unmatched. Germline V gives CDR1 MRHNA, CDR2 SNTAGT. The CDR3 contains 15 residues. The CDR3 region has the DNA TGTGCCAGCAGTGAGGGGCGGGGGGGCCAAGATACGCAGTATTTT. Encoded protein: CASSEGRGGQDTQYF.

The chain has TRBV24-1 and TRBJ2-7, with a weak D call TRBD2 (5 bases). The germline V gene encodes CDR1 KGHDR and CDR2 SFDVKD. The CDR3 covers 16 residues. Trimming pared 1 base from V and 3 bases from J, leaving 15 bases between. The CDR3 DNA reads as TGTGCCACCAGTGATTTACCCCCCCCGGGGTACTACGAGCAGTACTTC. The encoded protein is CATSDLPPPGYYEQYF.

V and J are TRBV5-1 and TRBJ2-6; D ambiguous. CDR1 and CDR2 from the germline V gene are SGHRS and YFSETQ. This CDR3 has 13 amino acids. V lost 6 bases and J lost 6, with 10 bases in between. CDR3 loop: CASTPSKANVLTF. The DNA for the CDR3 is TGCGCCAGCACCCCCTCCAAGGCCAACGTCCTGACTTTC.

The CDR3 reads CAWSVLTGAQPQHF. The DNA for the CDR3 is TGTGCCTGGAGTGTATTAACAGGCGCTCAGCCCCAGCATTTT. J is TRBJ1-5 and V is TRBV30, with D tentatively TRBD1 (5 bases). V gave up 0 bases and J gave up 6 bases, with 12 bases separating them. There are 14 residues in the CDR3. The germline CDR1 and CDR2 sequences are GTSNPN and SVGIG (reference sequence).

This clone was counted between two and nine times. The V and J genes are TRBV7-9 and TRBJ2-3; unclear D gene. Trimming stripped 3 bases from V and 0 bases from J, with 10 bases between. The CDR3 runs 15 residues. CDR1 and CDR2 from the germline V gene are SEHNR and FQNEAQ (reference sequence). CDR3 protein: CASSLASASTDTQYF. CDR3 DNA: TGTGCCAGCAGCTTGGCTAGTGCTAGCACAGATACGCAGTATTTT.

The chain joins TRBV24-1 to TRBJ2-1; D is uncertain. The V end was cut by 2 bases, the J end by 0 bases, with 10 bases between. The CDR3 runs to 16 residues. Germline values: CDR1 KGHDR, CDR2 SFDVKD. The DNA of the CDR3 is TGTGCCACCAGTGATTCACAGCTATTCTCCTACAATGAGCAGTTCTTC. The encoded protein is CATSDSQLFSYNEQFF.

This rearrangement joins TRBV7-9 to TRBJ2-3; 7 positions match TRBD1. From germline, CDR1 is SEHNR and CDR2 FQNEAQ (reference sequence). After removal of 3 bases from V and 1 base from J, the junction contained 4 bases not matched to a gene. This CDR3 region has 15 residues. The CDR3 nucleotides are TGTGCCAGCAGCTTCCGAGGACAGGGCACAGATACGCAGTATTTT. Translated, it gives CASSFRGQGTDTQYF.

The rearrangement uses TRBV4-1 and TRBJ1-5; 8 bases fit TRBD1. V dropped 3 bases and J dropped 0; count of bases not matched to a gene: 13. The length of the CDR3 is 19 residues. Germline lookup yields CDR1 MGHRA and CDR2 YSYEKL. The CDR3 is CASSHLAGTGGVSNQPQHF. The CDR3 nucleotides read TGCGCCAGCAGCCACCTTGCCGGGACAGGAGGGGTTAGCAATCAGCCCCAGCATTTT.

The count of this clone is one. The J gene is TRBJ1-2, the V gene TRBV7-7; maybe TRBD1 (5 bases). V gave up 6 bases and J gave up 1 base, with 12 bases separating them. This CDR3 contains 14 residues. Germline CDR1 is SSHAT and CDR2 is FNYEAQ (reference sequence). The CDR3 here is CASSPLTVNYGYTF. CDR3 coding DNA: TGTGCCAGCAGTCCTTTGACAGTTAACTATGGCTACACCTTC.

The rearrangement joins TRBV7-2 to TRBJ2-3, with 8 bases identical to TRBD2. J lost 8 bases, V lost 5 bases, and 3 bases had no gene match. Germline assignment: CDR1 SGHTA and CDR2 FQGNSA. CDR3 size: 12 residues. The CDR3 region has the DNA TGTGCCAGCAGCCCAGCGGGGGCTACGCAGTATTTT. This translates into CASSPAGATQYF.